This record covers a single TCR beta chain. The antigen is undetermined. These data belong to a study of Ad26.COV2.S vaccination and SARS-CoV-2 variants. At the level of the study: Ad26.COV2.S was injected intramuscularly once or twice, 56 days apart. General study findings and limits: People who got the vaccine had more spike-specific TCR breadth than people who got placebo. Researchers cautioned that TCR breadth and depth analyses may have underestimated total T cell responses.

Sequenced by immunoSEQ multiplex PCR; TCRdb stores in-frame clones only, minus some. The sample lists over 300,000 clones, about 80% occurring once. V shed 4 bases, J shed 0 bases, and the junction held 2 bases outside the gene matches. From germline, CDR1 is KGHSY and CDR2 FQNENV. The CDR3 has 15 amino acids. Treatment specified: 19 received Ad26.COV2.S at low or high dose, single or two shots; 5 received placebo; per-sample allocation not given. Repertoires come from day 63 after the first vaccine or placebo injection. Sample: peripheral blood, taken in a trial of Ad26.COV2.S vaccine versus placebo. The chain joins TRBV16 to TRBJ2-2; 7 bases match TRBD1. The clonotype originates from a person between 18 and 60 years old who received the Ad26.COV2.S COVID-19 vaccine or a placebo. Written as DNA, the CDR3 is TGTGCCAGCAGCCTCGGACAGGCGAACACCGGGGAGCTGTTTTTT. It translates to CASSLGQANTGELFF. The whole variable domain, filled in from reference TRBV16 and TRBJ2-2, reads GEEVAQTPKHLVRGEGQKAKLYCAPIKGHSYVFWYQQVLKNEFKFLISFQNENVFDETGMPKERFSAKCLPNSPCSLEIQATKLEDSAVYFCASSLGQANTGELFFGEGSRLTVL.